Listed below are T cell receptor beta chains from one sample, sequenced in a study of T cell repertoires in cytomegalovirus infection. Using its own MiXCR run on the reads, TCRdb lists one record per CDR3 protein. The sample includes fewer than 550,000 distinct CDR3 sequences, around 27% seen only once; the top ten take about 13%. The source material was PBMCs. Receptors were obtained from a human donor in good health (CMV status not recorded). Some clones in this sample may be carry-over from other donors' samples. Each CDR3 is given with its conserved first and last residue. Fields, in order: clone size, J gene, V gene, CDR3 protein. Rows give clone size only sometimes, using once, few, many, or a class for an expanded clone.

NA	TRBJ2-2	TRBV11-3	CASSRRTATGELFF
many	TRBJ1-4	TRBV7-2	CASSLAGYNEKLFF
few	TRBJ1-1	TRBV4-2	CASSQVSGVGTEAFF
many	TRBJ2-7	TRBV7-2	CASSLGLAGVNEQYF
many	TRBJ1-1	TRBV7-2	CASSPRAVEAFF
few	TRBJ2-1	TRBV7-9	CASSLSAAGEPRSLGEQFF
NA	TRBJ1-1	TRBV28	CASSQTPGNTEAFF
few	TRBJ2-1	TRBV6-6	CASSSSLSYNEQFF
NA	TRBJ2-1	TRBV11-2	CASSSGLVDEQFF
many	TRBJ2-6	TRBV7-8	CASSFVGSGANVLTF
few	TRBJ1-1	TRBV29-1	CSVEVDTEAFF